A selection of T cell receptor beta chains follows, all from one sample in a study of cytomegalovirus exposure and HLA in healthy donors. This table comes from immunoSEQ multiplex PCR, and its TCRdb copy is limited to in-frame clones, with some not included. The repertoire includes 90,000 to 130,000 clones, just over 75% of them detected once, and about an eighth sits in the top ten. What was sequenced was PBMCs. All receptors come from a man in his thirties or forties in good health and CMV-seropositive. CDR3s include the opening cysteine and the closing phenylalanine or tryptophan. Each record gives: D gene, V gene, J gene, clone size, CDR3 DNA, CDR3 protein. A D gene is named only where the DNA matches it firmly. The size of a clone is reported for some rows only, either as once, few or many, or as a class for expanded clones.

TRBD2	TRBV4-1	TRBJ2-7	NA	TGCGCCAGCAGCCACCCGGGACTAGCGGGGGGCTACGAGCAGTACTTC	CASSHPGLAGGYEQYF
NA	TRBV29-1	TRBJ2-3	NA	TGCAGCGTCAACCTCCCAAACAGGCAAGGCACAGATACGCAGTATTTT	CSVNLPNRQGTDTQYF
NA	TRBV2	TRBJ2-3	NA	TGTGCCAGCCTGGACTACCTCGGAGATACGCAGTATTTT	CASLDYLGDTQYF
TRBD1	TRBV10-3	TRBJ2-5	once	TGTGCCATCAGTGGTGGGACAGGGGGCGCGAGGGAGACCCAGTACTTC	CAISGGTGGARETQYF
TRBD2	TRBV9	TRBJ2-1	NA	TGTGCCAGCACCCGAACTCCTAGCGGGGACTACAATGAGCAGTTCTTC	CASTRTPSGDYNEQFF
NA	TRBV7-9	TRBJ2-2	NA	TGTGCCAGCCGCCCGGCGACTGCGAACACCGGGGAGCTGTTTTTT	CASRPATANTGELFF
NA	TRBV6-1	TRBJ1-5	few	TGTGCCAGTTCCAACAGGGCCCGTAGCAATCAGCCCCAGCATTTT	CASSNRARSNQPQHF
NA	TRBV6-1	TRBJ1-2	few	TGTGCCAGCAGTGAAGCGCGAGGAATTAACTATGGCTACACCTTC	CASSEARGINYGYTF
NA	TRBV7-6	TRBJ2-5	NA	TGTGCCAGCAGCTTTCGGGGGACCCAGTACTTC	CASSFRGTQYF
NA	TRBV19	TRBJ2-7	NA	TGTGCCAGTAGTGCACGACAAGCCATTACCTACGAGCAGTACTTC	CASSARQAITYEQYF
TRBD2	TRBV11-3	TRBJ2-1	few	TGTGCCAGCAGCCCCGCTAGCGGACTAAGCTCCTACAATGAGCAGTTCTTC	CASSPASGLSSYNEQFF
NA	TRBV7-9	TRBJ1-2	NA	TGTGCCAGCAGCTCTCCGACAGAGAGCTATGGCTACACCTTC	CASSSPTESYGYTF
TRBD1	TRBV7-9	TRBJ1-2	once	TGTGCCAGCAGCTTCGGACAGGGGGTCTATGGCTACACCTTC	CASSFGQGVYGYTF
NA	TRBV5-4	TRBJ2-7	NA	TGTGCCAGCAGCCCAGACAGAGAGGAGCAGTACTTC	CASSPDREEQYF
NA	TRBV5-6	TRBJ2-5	NA	TGTGCCAGCAGCTTGGGCTTCCCCGGGACCCAGTACTTC	CASSLGFPGTQYF
NA	TRBV4-1	TRBJ1-1	NA	TGCGCCAGCAGCCTCGGGGGGCTTGAAGCTTTCTTT	CASSLGGLEAFF
NA	TRBV5-1	TRBJ2-7	NA	TGCGCCAGCCGGGAGTCCTACGAGCAGTACTTC	CASRESYEQYF
TRBD2	TRBV7-9	TRBJ2-2	NA	TGTGCCAGCAGCCCCGTTCGGGGGGGGGACACCGGGGAGCTGTTTTTT	CASSPVRGGDTGELFF
TRBD2	TRBV5-8	TRBJ2-2	NA	TGTGCCAGCAGCCCCGGGAGGACCCGGGAGCTGTTTTTT	CASSPGRTRELFF
NA	TRBV6-5	TRBJ2-3	few	TGTGCCAGCAGTCCGCAGGCGCGCACAGATACGCAGTATTTT	CASSPQARTDTQYF
NA	TRBV2	TRBJ2-7	NA	TGTGCCAGCAGTGCCTTGGCGGTCGAGCAGTACTTC	CASSALAVEQYF
NA	TRBV18	TRBJ1-5	NA	TGTGCCAGCTCACCTTCCGGGGTAAGCAATCAGCCCCAGCATTTT	CASSPSGVSNQPQHF
TRBD2	TRBV11-2	TRBJ2-7	NA	TGTGCCAGCAGCTTAGGGGGCCGGGGACTAGCGGGGCACGAGCAGTACTTC	CASSLGGRGLAGHEQYF
TRBD1	TRBV19	TRBJ1-4	NA	TGTGCCAGTAGTTCCCGGGAAGGGACAGGGGATGAAAAACTGTTTTTT	CASSSREGTGDEKLFF
TRBD2	TRBV6-5	TRBJ2-7	NA	TGTGCCAGCAGCTCGAGCGGGACTGTCGCCGAGCAGTACTTC	CASSSSGTVAEQYF
NA	TRBV2	TRBJ2-7	NA	TGTGCCAGCAGTGAGGTTCCTGGGGGGTCCTACGAGCAGTACTTC	CASSEVPGGSYEQYF
NA	TRBV7-9	TRBJ1-2	NA	TGTGCCAGCATCCAGGGGTCTTTCGGCTATGGCTACACCTTC	CASIQGSFGYGYTF
TRBD1	TRBV27	TRBJ2-7	NA	TGTGCCAGCAGTCTCCGGGACAGGTACTACGAGCAGTACTTC	CASSLRDRYYEQYF
NA	TRBV7-8	TRBJ1-1	NA	TGTGCCAGCAGCCTTCGATTGACAGAGATGAACACTGAAGCTTTCTTT	CASSLRLTEMNTEAFF
NA	TRBV2	TRBJ2-5	once	TGTGCCAGCACGCCGGCCCTTGGGGAGCAGTACTTC	CASTPALGEQYF
NA	TRBV6-1	TRBJ2-7	NA	TGTGCCAGCAGTGCCCTGGGGCAGACCCCTCGGGAGCAGTACTTC	CASSALGQTPREQYF
NA	TRBV6-1	TRBJ1-2	few	TGTGCCAGCAATGAAGGAGACTCAGAGTCCTCTGGCTACACCTTC	CASNEGDSESSGYTF
NA	TRBV6-6	TRBJ1-6	few	TGTGCCAGCAGTACCGGGGGAAATTCACCCCTCCACTTT	CASSTGGNSPLHF
NA	TRBV6-5	TRBJ1-4	NA	TGTGCCAGCAGTACCACAGGAAGGCCCGAAAAACTGTTTTTT	CASSTTGRPEKLFF
NA	TRBV19	TRBJ2-7	NA	TGTGCCAGTAAGGATCGGGGTGAAGAGCAGTACTTC	CASKDRGEEQYF
TRBD2	TRBV10-3	TRBJ2-7	NA	TGTGCCATCAGTGAGGGGAGCGGGGGCCGAACCTACGAGCAGTACTTC	CAISEGSGGRTYEQYF
NA	TRBV27	TRBJ1-3	NA	TGTGCCAGCAGTTCGGACACGACCGCTGGAAACACCATATATTTT	CASSSDTTAGNTIYF
TRBD1	TRBV9	TRBJ1-5	NA	TGTGCCAGCAGCGGACAGGGTGGCAATCAGCCCCAGCATTTT	CASSGQGGNQPQHF
TRBD1	TRBV2	TRBJ2-3	once	TGTGCCAGCAGTGAAGTAGGACAGGGCACAGATACGCAGTATTTT	CASSEVGQGTDTQYF
NA	TRBV11-3	TRBJ2-1	once	TGTGCCCGCCCCGGTGGGCCTCGCCATAAAGATGAGCAGTTCTTC	CARPGGPRHKDEQFF
NA	TRBV15	TRBJ2-3	NA	TGTGCCACCACCAGTGTAGAAGGAGCGTACCCCACAGATACGCAGTATTTT	CATTSVEGAYPTDTQYF
NA	TRBV7-2	TRBJ1-1	NA	TGTGCCAGCAGCTTAGCGGGCAGGGCCAACACTGAAGCTTTCTTT	CASSLAGRANTEAFF
NA	TRBV2	TRBJ2-2	NA	TGTGCCAGTACGAACACCGGGGAGCTGTTTTTT	CASTNTGELFF
TRBD1	TRBV5-6	TRBJ1-2	few	TGTGCCAGCAGCATGGGCGGACAGGCCAACTATGGCTACACCTTC	CASSMGGQANYGYTF
NA	TRBV6-4	TRBJ1-5	NA	TGTGCCACCCATATGGGCTGGGGCAATCAGCCCCAGCATTTT	CATHMGWGNQPQHF
NA	TRBV19	TRBJ1-2	few	TGTGCCAGCATTGGGTTCGGGGCGGGAGGCTACACCTTC	CASIGFGAGGYTF
TRBD1	TRBV5-6	TRBJ2-7	NA	TGTGCCAGCAGACGGACAGGAGTCATCACCTACGAGCAGTACTTC	CASRRTGVITYEQYF
TRBD2	TRBV4-1	TRBJ2-1	NA	TGCGCCCCCACTAGCGGGGTTGACAATGAGCAGTTCTTC	CAPTSGVDNEQFF
TRBD1	TRBV9	TRBJ2-7	NA	TGTGCCAGCAGCGAGGGAATTATGACAGGGATCGACGAGCAGTACTTC	CASSEGIMTGIDEQYF
TRBD2	TRBV9	TRBJ2-1	NA	TGTGCCAGCAGCGGTAGGGCTAGCGGGGGATCGAATGAGCAGTTCTTC	CASSGRASGGSNEQFF
TRBD1	TRBV11-3	TRBJ2-7	NA	TGTGCCAGCAGCTCGAACCAGGGGGCCACCGAGCAGTACTTC	CASSSNQGATEQYF
NA	TRBV2	TRBJ1-6	NA	TGTGCCAGCAGTGACTTCAGCTCCTATAATTCACCCCTCCACTTT	CASSDFSSYNSPLHF
NA	TRBV5-4	TRBJ2-7	once	TGTGCCAGCAGCTTGGCATCTACCTCCTACGAGCAGTACTTC	CASSLASTSYEQYF
NA	TRBV15	TRBJ2-7	NA	TGTGCCACCAGCAGAGTTGGGCCCTACGAGCAGTACTTC	CATSRVGPYEQYF
NA	TRBV15	TRBJ2-5	NA	TGTGCCACCAGCAGAGAGAGGGGGGGCAGGGTACAAGAGACCCAGTACTTC	CATSRERGGRVQETQYF